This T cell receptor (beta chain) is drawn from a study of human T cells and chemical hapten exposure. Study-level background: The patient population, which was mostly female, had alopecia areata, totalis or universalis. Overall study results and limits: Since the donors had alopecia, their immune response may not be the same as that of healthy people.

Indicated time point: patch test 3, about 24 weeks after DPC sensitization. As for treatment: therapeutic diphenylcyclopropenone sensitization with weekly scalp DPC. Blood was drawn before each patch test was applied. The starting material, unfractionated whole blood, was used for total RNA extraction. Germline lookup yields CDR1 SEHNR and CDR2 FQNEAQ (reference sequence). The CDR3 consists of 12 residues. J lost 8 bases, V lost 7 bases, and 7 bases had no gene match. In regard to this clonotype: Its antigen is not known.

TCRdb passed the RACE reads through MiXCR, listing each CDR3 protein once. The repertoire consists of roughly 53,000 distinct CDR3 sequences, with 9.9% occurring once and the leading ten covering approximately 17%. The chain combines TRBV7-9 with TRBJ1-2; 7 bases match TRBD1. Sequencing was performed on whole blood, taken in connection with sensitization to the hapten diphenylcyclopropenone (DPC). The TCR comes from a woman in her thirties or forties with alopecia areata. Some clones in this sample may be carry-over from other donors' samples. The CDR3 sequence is CASTRGDLGYTF. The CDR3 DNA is TGTGCCAGCACCAGGGGGGATCTCGGCTACACCTTC.